This T cell receptor beta chain appears in the sequencing data of a study of T cell responses to AZD1222 COVID-19 vaccine. Per the germline V gene, CDR1 is SEHNR and CDR2 is FQNEAQ (reference sequence). The CDR3 runs to 13 residues. V was pared by 10 bases and J by 1 base, with 5 bases of the junction left unmatched. Method: immunoSEQ multiplex PCR; TCRdb's copy keeps in-frame clones and lacks some. The profile covers 87,000 or so clones, with roughly 89% appearing a single time and roughly 3.5% taken by the ten largest. The sequence came from an adult in good health. V usage is TRBV7-9 and J usage is TRBJ1-1; the match to TRBD1 covers 8 bases. The material sequenced was peripheral blood, taken on day 0 of AZD1222 vaccination. CDR3 in DNA: TGTGCCACCCCGGGGACAGGGAACACTGAAGCTTTCTTT. This encodes CATPGTGNTEAFF.